These 23 T cell receptor beta chains originate from one sample sequenced in a study of neurological immune-mediated disorders. TCRdb itself ran the 5' RACE reads through MiXCR, one entry per CDR3 protein. The sample consists of 65,000 to 90,000 distinct CDR3 sequences, 3.2% of them appearing once. Specimen: PBMCs. These receptors all come from a woman between 50 and 59 years old with multiple sclerosis.

This clonotype was seen ten or more times. V gene TRBV4-3 combines with J gene TRBJ2-7; no reliable D call. The CDR3 contains 15 residues. The germline gives CDR1 LGHNA, CDR2 YSLEER. Trimming removed 1 base at V and 5 bases at J, with 15 bases between. For the CDR3, the DNA is TGCGCCAGCAGCCAAGGGTACGTAGACACGGACGAGCAGTACGTC. Its protein is CASSQGYVDTDEQYV.

This clonotype has a count of ten or more. The V and J genes are TRBV20-1 and TRBJ2-2; 7 nucleotides match TRBD2. With 3 bases clipped from V and 6 bases from J, the junction kept 10 bases outside the gene matches. The CDR3 totals 15 residues. Germline loops: CDR1 DFQATT, CDR2 SNEGSKA (reference sequence). CDR3 loop: CSARELAGVSGELFF. The CDR3 coding sequence is TGCAGTGCTAGGGAACTGGCGGGAGTATCCGGGGAGCTGTTTTTT.

This clonotype has ten or more counts. This rearrangement joins TRBV12-3 or TRBV12-4 to TRBJ1-5; 10 bases agree with TRBD1. V dropped 6 bases and J dropped 5; count of bases not matched to a gene: 4. The CDR3 totals 14 residues. Here the CDR3 reads CASRFGTGDQPQHF. The CDR3 nucleotides are TGTGCCAGCAGGTTCGGGACAGGGGATCAGCCCCAGCATTTT.

This clonotype has at least ten counts. The rearrangement uses TRBV29-1 and TRBJ2-5; 8 nucleotides align to TRBD1. V gave up 7 bases and J gave up 5 bases; unmatched junction bases: 9. Per the germline V gene, CDR1 is SQVTM and CDR2 is ANQGSEA. The CDR3 totals 13 residues. The CDR3 sequence: CSETQGAGETQYF. CDR3 nucleotides: TGCAGCGAGACGCAGGGGGCCGGGGAGACCCAGTACTTC.

This clonotype was observed at least ten times. The chain is built from TRBV5-6 and TRBJ1-6; tentatively, D is TRBD1 (6 bases). CDR3 length: 19 residues. V lost 3 bases, J lost 3 bases, and 22 bases lay in between. Germline CDR1 and CDR2: SGHDT and YYEEEE. In DNA, the CDR3 is TGTGCCAGCAGCTCGCGGGACACCAACCTCAAGCTCTATAATTCACCCCTCCACTTT. Translated: CASSSRDTNLKLYNSPLHF.

There are many counts of this clonotype. The chain has TRBV7-2 and TRBJ2-3, with 10 bases fitting TRBD2. The CDR3 has 15 residues. CDR1 SGHTA and CDR2 FQGNSA come from the germline V gene. V dropped 2 bases and J dropped 8; count of bases not matched to a gene: 7. This chain's CDR3 is CASSLRASGGGTQYF. Here the CDR3 DNA reads TGTGCCAGCAGCTTAAGGGCTAGCGGGGGAGGTACGCAGTATTTT.

Many counts were recorded for this clonotype. The rearrangement links TRBV5-1 to TRBJ2-1; D not certain. There are 15 residues in the CDR3. The V end was cut by 4 bases, the J end by 0 bases, with 11 bases between. Per the germline V gene, CDR1 is SGHRS and CDR2 is YFSETQ. The CDR3 region is CASSPDASSYNEQFF. CDR3 in DNA: TGCGCCAGCAGCCCCGACGCGAGCTCCTACAATGAGCAGTTCTTC.

This clonotype has ten or more counts. The chain carries TRBV28 and TRBJ2-1; D gene ambiguous. The CDR3 length is 12 residues. Germline V gives CDR1 MDHEN, CDR2 SYDVKM. V gave up 7 bases and J gave up 4 bases, with 8 bases separating them. CDR3 protein: CASTRAYNEQFF. Written as DNA, the CDR3 is TGTGCCAGCACCCGGGCGTACAATGAGCAGTTCTTC.

This clonotype was detected many times. For the CDR3, the DNA is TGTGCCAGCAGAATAGCGGGGGCGGGACAGCAGTTCTTC. This codes for CASRIAGAGQQFF. The V call is TRBV5-5, the J call TRBJ2-1, with 9 positions matching TRBD2. Germline CDR1 and CDR2: SGHKS and YYEKEE (reference sequence). The CDR3 contains 13 residues. J lost 11 bases, V lost 5 bases, and 8 bases had no gene match.

About this clonotype: A junction boundary mismatches the germline segment, possibly from a read error. The chain carries TRBV18 and TRBJ2-1; 12 nucleotides align to TRBD2. The CDR3 totals 18 residues. The V gene's germline CDR1 is KGHSH and CDR2 LQKENI. Here the CDR3 reads CVSSPNQLAGGAYNEQFF. The CDR3 region has the DNA TGTGTCAGCTCACCTAACCAACTAGCGGGGGGTGCCTACAATGAGCAGTTCTTC.

This clonotype has a count of ten or more. The V gene is TRBV12-3 or TRBV12-4, the J gene TRBJ1-1; D remains ambiguous. Trimming shortened V by 0 bases and J by 4 bases, and 9 bases separated the two germline ends. The CDR3 has 14 residues. CDR3 DNA: TGTGCCAGCAGTTTAGCGGGAGGCGGCACTGAAGCTTTCTTT. This gives the protein CASSLAGGGTEAFF.

In this sample, this clonotype turned up many times. The gene calls are TRBV5-8 and TRBJ2-1; 7 positions agree with TRBD2. Germline CDR1 SGHTS, CDR2 YDEGEE. J lost 0 bases, V lost 4 bases, and 10 bases had no gene match. The CDR3 runs to 17 residues. CDR3 coding DNA: TGTGCCAGCAGCGAACCCAGCGGGGCAAGCTCCTACAATGAGCAGTTCTTC. This codes for CASSEPSGASSYNEQFF.

This clonotype has a count of ten or more. The rearrangement uses TRBV20-1 and TRBJ1-2, with a tentative D call TRBD1 (5 bases). The CDR3 spans 14 residues. Per germline, CDR1 DFQATT and CDR2 SNEGSKA (reference sequence). The CDR3 spells CCPRQGGTIYGYTF. The CDR3 nucleotides read TGCTGCCCCCGTCAGGGAGGGACTATATATGGCTACACCTTC.

There are many counts of this clonotype. V usage is TRBV5-1 and J usage is TRBJ2-2; a possible D gene is TRBD1 (6 bases). CDR1 SGHRS and CDR2 YFSETQ come from the germline V gene. V was shortened by 6 bases and J by 1 base, with 10 bases between the two germline ends. CDR3 length equals 14 residues. For the CDR3, the DNA is TGCGCCAGCACCCCGGGACAGAACACCGGGGAGCTGTTTTTT. Amino acids: CASTPGQNTGELFF. Drawing the rest from reference TRBV5-1 and TRBJ2-2, the complete variable domain is KAGVTQTPRYLIKTRGQQVTLSCSPISGHRSVSWYQQTPGQGLQFLFEYFSETQRNKGNFPGRFSGRQFSNSRSEMNVSTLELGDSALYLCASTPGQNTGELFFGEGSRLTVL.

This clonotype came up many times. The chain has TRBV6-2 or TRBV6-3 and TRBJ2-1, with 7 nucleotides matching TRBD2. The ends lost 2 bases at V and 0 bases at J; junction bases unmatched: 10. Germline assignment: CDR1 MNHEY and CDR2 SVGEGT. CDR3 size: 18 residues. The CDR3 bases are TGTGCCAGCAGTTACGAGAGAGGAGCGGGAATCTCCTACAATGAGCAGTTCTTC. It translates to CASSYERGAGISYNEQFF.

In this sample, this clonotype turned up many times. This chain links TRBV6-5 with TRBJ2-2, with TRBD2 identical over 11 bases. The CDR3 runs 20 residues. Trimming took 6 bases from V and 2 from J; bases not matched to a gene: 17. CDR1 is MNHEY and CDR2 is SVGAGI in the germline V gene. The CDR3 region has the DNA TGTGCCAGCAGCCTAAGACCGACTAGCGGGGTCCGGATAAACACCGGGGAGCTGTTTTTT. This sequence encodes CASSLRPTSGVRINTGELFF.

Ten or more counts support this clonotype. The V and J genes are TRBV18 and TRBJ2-7, with D perhaps matching TRBD1 (6 bases). The CDR3 spans 15 residues. From germline, CDR1 is KGHSH and CDR2 LQKENI. The ends were cut back, 1 base at V and 0 bases at J, with 10 bases in the middle. CDR3 nucleotide sequence: TGTGCCAGCTCACCACTCCGGGACAACTCCTACGAGCAGTACTTC. It specifies CASSPLRDNSYEQYF.

This clonotype was found many times. The V and J genes are TRBV7-2 and TRBJ2-3, with a weak D call TRBD2 (5 bases). With 7 bases removed from V and 4 bases from J, the gap between germline ends came to 9 bases. Looked up from germline, CDR1 is SGHTA and CDR2 is FQGNSA. The CDR3 sequence is 12 residues long. The CDR3 DNA reads TGTGCCAGCAAGGAAGCGGCAGATACGCAGTATTTT. As protein: CASKEAADTQYF.

At least ten counts were recorded for this clonotype. The chain is built from TRBV5-1 and TRBJ1-4, with a tentative D call TRBD1 (5 bases). The V and J ends lost 2 bases and 8 bases respectively, with 10 bases between them. Germline V gene sequence: CDR1 SGHRS, CDR2 YFSETQ. This CDR3 spans 13 amino acids. The CDR3 loop is CASSFPGREKLFF. The CDR3 region has the DNA TGCGCCAGCAGCTTCCCAGGGCGGGAAAAACTGTTTTTT.

This clonotype was seen ten or more times. The chain joins TRBV20-1 to TRBJ2-3, with 11 bases lining up with TRBD1. Germline CDR1 DFQATT, CDR2 SNEGSKA (reference sequence). Trimming took 5 bases from V and 0 from J; bases not matched to a gene: 10. This CDR3 region has 17 residues. The CDR3 region is CSAAVGTGGDSTDTQYF. In DNA, the CDR3 is TGCAGTGCTGCGGTGGGGACAGGGGGTGATAGCACAGATACGCAGTATTTT.

This clonotype was seen at least ten times. The genes are TRBV29-1 and TRBJ2-1, with D perhaps TRBD1 or TRBD2 (5 bases each). Germline lookup yields CDR1 SQVTM and CDR2 ANQGSEA. The CDR3 is 11 amino acids. V lost 5 bases, J lost 9 bases, and 11 bases lay in between. CDR3 sequence: CSVSGTGEQFF. The DNA of the CDR3 is TGCAGCGTTTCCGGGACGGGTGAGCAGTTCTTC.

This clonotype showed up many times. This chain joins TRBV20-1 and TRBJ2-7, with D possibly matching TRBD2 (7 bases). Germline V gives CDR1 DFQATT, CDR2 SNEGSKA (reference sequence). CDR3 length equals 12 residues. The V end was cut by 3 bases, the J end by 6 bases, with 12 bases between. CDR3 region: CSARPGGGEQYV. The CDR3, as DNA: TGCAGTGCTAGGCCGGGGGGCGGCGAGCAGTACGTC.

This clonotype appeared a few times. The genes are TRBV4-1 and TRBJ1-1; D is ambiguous. Trimming shortened V by 4 bases and J by 0 bases, and 9 bases separated the two germline ends. Germline CDR1 and CDR2: MGHRA and YSYEKL. The CDR3 sequence is 14 residues long. As DNA, the CDR3 is TGCGCCAGCAGCCTAGGCCCTTTGAACACTGAAGCTTTCTTT. Protein product: CASSLGPLNTEAFF.